Given below is one T cell receptor beta chain in context. Its antigen is not identified. Library construction for TCR beta used iRepertoire HTBI primers and Arm-PCR of CDR3 regions. Each CDR3 protein is one row after TCRdb ran MiXCR on the multiplex PCR reads. The sample contains a few hundred thousand distinct CDR3 sequences, about 15% of which appear only once. This specimen comes from a study of regulatory T cells in long-lasting Graves disease. Study results and caveats: The study found TRBV28, TRBJ1-2 and TRBJ2-5 favored in persistent disease.

Time point meaning: newly diagnosed GD, antithyroid drugs for less than 3 months. After RNA was extracted from PBMCs, the TCR library was made from it. Diagnosing Graves' disease relied on the American Thyroid Association guidelines. Deletions cut 6 bases from V and 1 base from J, with 13 bases between. The CDR3 has 16 residues. CDR1 is MGHRA, CDR2 YSYEKL, per germline. These data were likewise used in another study, on T cells in Graves' hyperthyroidism and ophthalmopathy. That study reports: Investigators excluded patients with uncontrolled infection, other autoimmune disease, pregnancy or lactation. During a first-round RT-PCR of the TCR CDR3, the HTBI primer set was used.

The chain carries TRBV4-1 and TRBJ1-6, with D unclear. The sample consisted of peripheral blood mononuclear cells (PBMCs), taken at new diagnosis, from a patient treated with antithyroid drugs. The source of this sequence is a woman aged 40 to 50 with Graves disease. The chain's CDR3 is CASSDTEASYNSPLHF. In DNA, the CDR3 is TGCGCCAGCAGTGACACGGAGGCGTCCTATAATTCACCCCTCCACTTT.